The next 17 T cell receptor beta chains were all read from a single sample in a study of blood T cells in healthy people across ages. Using a J-beta primer mix together with a sample-barcoded 5' primer, a second PCR was run for roughly 7 to 11 cycles. A single record per CDR3 protein comes from TCRdb applying MiXCR to the 5' RACE reads. The data show over 950,000 distinct CDR3 sequences, with more than 30% seen just once and around 14% held by the top ten. Source material: blood. The receptors originated from a man between 18 and 29 years old in good health.

This clonotype showed up just once. The chain combines TRBV5-1 with TRBJ2-6; no reliable D call. V was shortened by 4 bases and J by 2 bases, with 7 bases between the two germline ends. The CDR3 consists of 14 residues. The germline CDR1 and CDR2 sequences are SGHRS and YFSETQ. The chain's CDR3 is CASSVQAGANVLTF. Written as DNA, the CDR3 is TGCGCCAGCAGCGTACAAGCTGGGGCCAACGTCCTGACTTTC.

CDR3 loop: CASSLGAQGSETQYF. The CDR3 bases are TGTGCCAGCAGCTTAGGAGCTCAGGGTTCAGAGACCCAGTACTTC. The chain employs TRBV11-2 and TRBJ2-5, with a possible D match to TRBD1 (5 bases). V was pared by 1 base and J by 4 bases, with 13 bases between. This CDR3 region has 15 residues. The germline V gene encodes CDR1 SGHAT and CDR2 FQNNGV.

CDR3 nucleotide sequence: TGTGCCAGCAGCACCCGACTAGCGGGGGGGGTAGATACGCAGTATTTT. Translating gives CASSTRLAGGVDTQYF. The V gene is TRBV13, the J gene TRBJ2-3; 14 positions agree with TRBD2. Germline V gene lookup returns CDR1 PRHDT and CDR2 FYEKMQ (reference sequence). The CDR3 has 16 residues. Trimming took 5 bases from V and 5 from J; bases not matched to a gene: 6.

The chain is built from TRBV7-2 and TRBJ1-6, with D possibly TRBD1 on 5 matching bases. V lost 5 bases and J lost 6, with 14 bases in between. This CDR3 contains 15 residues. The germline CDR1 and CDR2 sequences are SGHTA and FQGNSA. DNA for the CDR3: TGTGCCAGCAGCGACGCAGGGAAATCTAATTCACCCCTCCACTTT. This encodes CASSDAGKSNSPLHF.

About this clonotype itself: It is likely a read error, because the conserved phenylalanine at the end of the CDR3 is missing. This chain links TRBV20-1 with TRBJ1-5, with TRBD1 identical over 7 bases. The CDR3 has 14 residues. The germline gives CDR1 DFQATT, CDR2 SNEGSKA (reference sequence). The V segment lost 6 bases and the J segment 3 bases; nucleotides outside the gene matches: 8. The CDR3 reads CSAGGTELNQPQHV. The CDR3 nucleotides read TGCAGTGCGGGGGGGACAGAACTCAATCAGCCCCAGCATGTT.

On this clonotype itself: The junction does not match germline at one end; this may be a read error. The chain joins TRBV2 to TRBJ1-3, with D unresolved. Germline V gives CDR1 SNHLY, CDR2 FYNNEI. This CDR3 comprises 16 residues. CDR3 sequence reads: CANSESPISSGNTIYF. DNA for the CDR3: TGTGCCAACAGTGAATCCCCGATAAGCTCTGGAAACACCATATATTTT.

A word on this clonotype: One base away lies a much larger clone, so this may be a sequencing read error. The V gene is TRBV12-3 or TRBV12-4, the J gene TRBJ2-1; D is unresolved. The CDR3 loop spans 12 amino acids. Trimming took off 3 bases at V and 10 bases at J, with 10 bases between the two ends. CDR3 DNA sequence: TGTGCCAGCAGTTTCACGAGGTACGAGCAGTTCTTC. Translated, it gives CASSFTRYEQFF.

The V and J genes are TRBV6-5 and TRBJ1-1; 8 bases line up with TRBD1. Germline V gene lookup returns CDR1 MNHEY and CDR2 SVGAGI. CDR3 length equals 15 residues. Germline trimming cut 6 bases from V and 5 bases from J; bases unmatched to any gene: 11. Written as DNA, the CDR3 is TGTGCCAGCAGCTTAAGTACAGGGGGTCGAACTGAAGCTTTCTTT. It specifies CASSLSTGGRTEAFF.

This chain joins TRBV28 and TRBJ2-4; D gene unclear. Germline V gene sequence: CDR1 MDHEN, CDR2 SYDVKM. V shed 2 bases and J shed 13 bases, with 18 bases lying between them. CDR3 length: 14 amino acids. The CDR3 is CASSLGNSLLGQYF. The DNA of the CDR3 is TGTGCCAGCAGTTTAGGGAACAGTCTCCTCGGGCAGTACTTC.

This clonotype was seen just once. V usage is TRBV30 and J usage is TRBJ1-4; 7 bases align to TRBD1. The CDR3 has 13 residues. With V trimmed by 4 bases and J by 2 bases, 1 base remained unmatched. The germline gives CDR1 GTSNPN, CDR2 SVGIG (reference sequence). The CDR3 coding sequence is TGTGCCTGGATAGGGGGCACTAATGAAAAACTGTTTTTT. It translates to CAWIGGTNEKLFF.

The rearrangement links TRBV20-1 to TRBJ1-1; 9 nucleotides align to TRBD1. V was clipped by 5 bases and J by 4 bases; unmatched bases: 5. The CDR3 sequence is 13 residues long. Germline V CDR1 and CDR2: DFQATT, SNEGSKA (reference sequence). The CDR3 DNA follows: TGCAGTGCTTACAGGGGGCCGGGCACTGAAGCTTTCTTT. Translated, it gives CSAYRGPGTEAFF.

The V call is TRBV9, the J call TRBJ1-1, with D possibly being TRBD1 (5 bases). V was shortened by 0 bases and J by 7 bases, with 10 bases between the two germline ends. The CDR3 is 13 amino acids. CDR1 is SGDLS, CDR2 YYNGEE, per germline. The CDR3, as DNA: TGTGCCAGCAGCGTAGGAGGGGAGGGTGAAGCTTTCTTT. This encodes CASSVGGEGEAFF. Filled out from reference TRBV9 and TRBJ1-1, the complete variable domain reads DSGVTQTPKHLITATGQRVTLRCSPRSGDLSVYWYQQSLDQGLQFLIQYYNGEERAKGNILERFSAQQFPDLHSELNLSSLELGDSALYFCASSVGGEGEAFFGQGTRLTVV.

The rearrangement uses TRBV28 and TRBJ1-1; TRBD1 matches 8 bases. The CDR3 is 16 amino acids. Unmatched junction bases numbered 12, after V lost 8 bases and J lost 1 base. Germline lookup yields CDR1 MDHEN and CDR2 SYDVKM. The CDR3 reads CASRSETGAQNTEAFF. CDR3 coding DNA: TGTGCCAGCCGAAGCGAGACAGGGGCCCAGAACACTGAAGCTTTCTTT. Complete variable domain (other parts from reference TRBV28 and TRBJ1-1): DVKVTQSSRYLVKRTGEKVFLECVQDMDHENMFWYRQDPGLGLRLIYFSYDVKMKEKGDIPEGYSVSREKKERFSLILESASTNQTSMYLCASRSETGAQNTEAFFGQGTRLTVV.

This clonotype was seen repeatedly, ten times or more. This chain uses TRBV2 with TRBJ2-3, with TRBD2 matching 9 bases. The germline V gene has CDR1 SNHLY and CDR2 FYNNEI. The ends lost 6 bases at V and 2 bases at J; junction bases unmatched: 3. The CDR3 consists of 14 residues. CDR3 residues: CASSRTSDTDTQYF. The CDR3 DNA follows: TGTGCCAGCAGCCGGACTAGCGACACAGATACGCAGTATTTT.

The V gene is TRBV6-6, the J gene TRBJ1-5; D possibly corresponds to TRBD1 (6 bases). Trimming took 3 bases from V and 7 from J, leaving 13 bases between them. This CDR3 region has 14 residues. CDR1 MNHNY and CDR2 SVGAGI come from the germline V gene (reference sequence). CDR3 amino acids: CASSYPNRDQPQHF. For the CDR3, the DNA is TGTGCCAGCAGTTATCCTAACAGGGACCAGCCCCAGCATTTT.

This clonotype was counted at least ten times. The chain employs TRBV4-3 and TRBJ2-5; D gene uncertain. V was clipped by 6 bases and J by 5 bases, with 19 bases between them. Germline loops: CDR1 LGHNA, CDR2 YSLEER. This CDR3 spans 15 amino acids. The CDR3 DNA reads as TGCGCCAGCAGTGTTACCGGCCACAACGATGAGACCCAGTACTTC. Protein: CASSVTGHNDETQYF.

This clonotype has a handful of counts. The genes are TRBV4-3 and TRBJ1-4, with TRBD1 matching 8 bases. CDR3 length: 16 amino acids. Unmatched junction bases numbered 10, after V lost 4 bases and J lost 6 bases. Germline CDR1 reads LGHNA; CDR2 reads YSLEER. CDR3 in DNA: TGCGCCAGCAGCCGATCGACAGGGGAACGAGATGAAAAACTGTTTTTT. Residues: CASSRSTGERDEKLFF.